A single sample gave rise to the 9 T cell receptor beta chains below, sequenced in a study of blood T cell repertoires in COVID-19. Generated by immunoSEQ multiplex PCR, the TCRdb table keeps only in-frame clones and is missing some. The sample yields about 150,000 clones, over 70% seen once. Sequencing was performed on peripheral blood. The source of these receptors is a man at least 80 years old with acute or convalescent COVID-19.

The rearrangement joins TRBV5-8 to TRBJ1-6; no reliable D call. Per germline, CDR1 SGHTS and CDR2 YDEGEE. The ends were cut back, 0 bases at V and 4 bases at J, with 8 bases in the middle. The CDR3 contains 15 residues. CDR3 DNA: TGTGCCAGCAGCTTGGACAGAAATTATAATTCACCCCTCCACTTT. Translated: CASSLDRNYNSPLHF. The full variable domain, completed using reference TRBV5-8 and TRBJ1-6, is EAGVTQSPTHLIKTRGQQATLRCSPISGHTSVYWYQQALGLGLQFLLWYDEGEERNRGNFPPRFSGRQFPNYSSELNVNALELEDSALYLCASSLDRNYNSPLHFGNGTRLTVT.

The chain uses TRBV3-1 (or the pseudogene TRBV3-2) and TRBJ1-3, with 8 nucleotides matching TRBD1. The CDR3 has 15 amino acids. From germline, CDR1 is LGHDT and CDR2 YNNKEL (reference sequence). V was clipped by 4 bases and J by 2 bases; unmatched bases: 4. CDR3 sequence reads: CASSRGQAAGNTIYF. The CDR3 nucleotides read TGTGCCAGCAGCCGGGGACAGGCGGCTGGAAACACCATATATTTT.

The chain recombines TRBV19 with TRBJ1-1; 8 nucleotides match TRBD1. The germline CDR1 and CDR2 sequences are LNHDA and SQIVND (reference sequence). This CDR3 comprises 13 residues. V lost 6 bases, J lost 4 bases, and 4 bases stayed unmatched. The CDR3: CASRFTGGTEAFF. CDR3 bases: TGTGCCAGTAGATTTACAGGGGGCACTGAAGCTTTCTTT.

The genes are TRBV12-5 and TRBJ2-5; D is unclear. The V end was cut by 7 bases, the J end by 2 bases, with 14 bases between. The CDR3 sequence is 14 residues long. The germline V gene encodes CDR1 LGHNT and CDR2 FRNRAP. As DNA, the CDR3 is TGTGCTAGTGCGGAGTTTAATCGGCAAGAGACCCAGTACTTC. Protein sequence: CASAEFNRQETQYF.

The rearrangement links TRBV24-1 to TRBJ2-1; D uncertain. The CDR3 runs to 16 residues. The germline CDR1 and CDR2 sequences are KGHDR and SFDVKD. With 2 bases removed from V and 9 bases from J, the gap between germline ends came to 19 bases. CDR3 residues: CATSDSTPREQIEQFF. The CDR3 nucleotides are TGTGCCACCAGTGATTCGACTCCCCGAGAGCAAATTGAGCAGTTCTTC.

J is TRBJ1-3 and V is TRBV3-1 (or the pseudogene TRBV3-2); 7 nucleotides agree with TRBD1. J lost 2 bases, V lost 6 bases, and 7 bases had no gene match. CDR1 LGHDT and CDR2 YNNKEL come from the germline V gene (reference sequence). This CDR3 region has 15 residues. CDR3 in amino acids: CASRAGTATGNTIYF. The CDR3 region has the DNA TGTGCCAGCAGAGCCGGGACAGCCACTGGAAACACCATATATTTT.

V and J are TRBV3-1 (or the pseudogene TRBV3-2) and TRBJ1-2; 8 bases are a match to TRBD1. Germline trimming cut 5 bases from V and 8 bases from J; bases unmatched to any gene: 10. This CDR3 has 14 amino acids. CDR1 and CDR2 from the germline V gene are LGHDT and YNNKEL (reference sequence). The CDR3 is CASSTLTGESGYTF. CDR3 bases: TGTGCCAGCAGCACCTTGACAGGGGAATCGGGCTACACCTTC.

The chain uses TRBV6-5 and TRBJ1-5; 9 bases match TRBD1. Germline V gene lookup returns CDR1 MNHEY and CDR2 SVGAGI. The V gene end was trimmed by 2 bases and the J gene end by 4 bases; junction bases not matched to a gene: 6. This CDR3 region has 16 residues. In DNA, the CDR3 is TGTGCCAGCAGTTACCAAGCACAGGGGGCAAATCAGCCCCAGCATTTT. Protein: CASSYQAQGANQPQHF.

The chain couples TRBV23-1 to TRBJ1-6, with 8 bases that match TRBD1. Being an ORF, TRBV23-1 has a function that is uncertain. The CDR3 is 19 residues long. V shed 3 bases, J shed 6 bases, and the junction held 16 bases outside the gene matches. The CDR3 sequence: CASSHPGQVICVANSPLHF. CDR3 DNA sequence: TGCGCCAGCAGTCACCCGGGACAGGTAATTTGCGTGGCTAATTCACCCCTCCACTTT.